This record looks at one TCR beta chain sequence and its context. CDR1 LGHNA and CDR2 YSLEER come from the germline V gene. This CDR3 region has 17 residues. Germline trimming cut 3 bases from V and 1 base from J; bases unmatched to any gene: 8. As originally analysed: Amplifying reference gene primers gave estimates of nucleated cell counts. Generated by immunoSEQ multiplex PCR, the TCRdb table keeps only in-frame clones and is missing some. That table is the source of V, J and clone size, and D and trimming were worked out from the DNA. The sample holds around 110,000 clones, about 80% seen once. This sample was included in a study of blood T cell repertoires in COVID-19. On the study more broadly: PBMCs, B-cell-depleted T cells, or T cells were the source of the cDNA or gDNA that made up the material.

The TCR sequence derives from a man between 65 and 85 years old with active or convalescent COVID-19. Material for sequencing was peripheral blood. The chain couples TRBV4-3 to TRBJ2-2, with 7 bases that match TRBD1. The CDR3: CASSHWDSNLNTGELFF. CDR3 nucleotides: TGCGCCAGCAGCCATTGGGACAGCAACTTGAACACCGGGGAGCTGTTTTTT.